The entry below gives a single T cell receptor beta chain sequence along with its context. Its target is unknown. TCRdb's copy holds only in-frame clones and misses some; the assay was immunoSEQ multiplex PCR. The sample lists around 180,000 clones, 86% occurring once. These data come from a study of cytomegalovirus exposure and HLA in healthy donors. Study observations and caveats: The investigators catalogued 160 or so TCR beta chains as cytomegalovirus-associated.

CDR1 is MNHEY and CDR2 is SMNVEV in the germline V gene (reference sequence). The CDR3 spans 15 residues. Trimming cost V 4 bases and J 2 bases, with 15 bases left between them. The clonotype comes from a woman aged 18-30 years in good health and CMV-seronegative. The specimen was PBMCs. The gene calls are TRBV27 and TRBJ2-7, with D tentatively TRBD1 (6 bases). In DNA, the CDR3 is TGTGCCAGCAGTTCCTTGACAGGAAGACCCTACGAGCAGTACTTC. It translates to CASSSLTGRPYEQYF.